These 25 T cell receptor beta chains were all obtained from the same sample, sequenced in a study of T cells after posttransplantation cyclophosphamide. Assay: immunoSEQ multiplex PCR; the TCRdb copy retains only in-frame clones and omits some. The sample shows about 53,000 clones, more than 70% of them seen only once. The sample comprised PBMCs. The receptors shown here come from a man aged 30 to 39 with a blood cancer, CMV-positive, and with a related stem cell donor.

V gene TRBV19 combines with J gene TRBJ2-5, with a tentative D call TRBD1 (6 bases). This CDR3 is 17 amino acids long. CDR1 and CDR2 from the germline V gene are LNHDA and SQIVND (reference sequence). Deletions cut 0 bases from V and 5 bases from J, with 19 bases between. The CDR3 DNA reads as TGTGCCAGTAGTATAGATTATGGGACAATCCTGGGGGAGACCCAGTACTTC. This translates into CASSIDYGTILGETQYF.

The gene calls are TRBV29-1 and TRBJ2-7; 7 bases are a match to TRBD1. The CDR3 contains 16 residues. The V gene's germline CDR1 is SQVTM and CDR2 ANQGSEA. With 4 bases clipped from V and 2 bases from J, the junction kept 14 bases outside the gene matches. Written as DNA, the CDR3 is TGCAGCGTTGTTGGGGGAACAGGGGTTACCGCCTACGAGCAGTACTTC. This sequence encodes CSVVGGTGVTAYEQYF.

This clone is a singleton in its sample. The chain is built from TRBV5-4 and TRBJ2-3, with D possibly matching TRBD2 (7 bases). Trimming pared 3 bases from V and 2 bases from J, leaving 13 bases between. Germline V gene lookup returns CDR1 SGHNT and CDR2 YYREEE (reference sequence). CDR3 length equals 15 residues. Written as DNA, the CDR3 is TGTGCCAGCAGCTCCCTGGGGGGGGCCACAGATACGCAGTATTTT. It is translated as CASSSLGGATDTQYF.

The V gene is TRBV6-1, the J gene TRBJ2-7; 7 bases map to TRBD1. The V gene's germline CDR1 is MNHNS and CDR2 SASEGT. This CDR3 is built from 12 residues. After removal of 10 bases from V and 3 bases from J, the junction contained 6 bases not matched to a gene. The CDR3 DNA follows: TGTGCCATCCGGGACAGATACTACGAGCAGTACTTC. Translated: CAIRDRYYEQYF.

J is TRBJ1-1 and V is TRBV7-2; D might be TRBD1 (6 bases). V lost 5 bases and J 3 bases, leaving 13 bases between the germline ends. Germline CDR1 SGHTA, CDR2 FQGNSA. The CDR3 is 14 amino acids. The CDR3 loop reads CASSVGQGHTEAFF. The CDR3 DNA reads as TGTGCCAGCAGCGTAGGGCAGGGGCACACTGAAGCTTTCTTT.

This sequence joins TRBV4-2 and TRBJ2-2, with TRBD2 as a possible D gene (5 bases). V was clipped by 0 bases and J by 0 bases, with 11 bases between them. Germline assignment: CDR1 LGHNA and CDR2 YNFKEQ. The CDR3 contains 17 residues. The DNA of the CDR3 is TGTGCCAGCAGCCAAGATATGGCACTAGCGAACACCGGGGAGCTGTTTTTT. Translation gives CASSQDMALANTGELFF.

The CDR3 coding sequence is TGCGCCAGCAGCCCCGGGACTAGTAGCTACAATGAGCAGTTCTTC. Protein: CASSPGTSSYNEQFF. The chain recombines TRBV4-1 with TRBJ2-1; 8 nucleotides align to TRBD2. Per germline, CDR1 MGHRA and CDR2 YSYEKL. The CDR3 is 15 amino acids. The ends lost 4 bases at V and 3 bases at J; junction bases unmatched: 5.

The CDR3 DNA follows: TGTGCCAGCAGTAAGACTAGCGGGACGTTCGATACGCAGTATTTT. Protein product: CASSKTSGTFDTQYF. This sequence joins TRBV27 and TRBJ2-3; TRBD2 aligns across 11 bases. Unmatched junction bases numbered 7, after V lost 5 bases and J lost 6 bases. CDR3 length equals 15 residues. Germline assignment: CDR1 MNHEY and CDR2 SMNVEV (reference sequence).

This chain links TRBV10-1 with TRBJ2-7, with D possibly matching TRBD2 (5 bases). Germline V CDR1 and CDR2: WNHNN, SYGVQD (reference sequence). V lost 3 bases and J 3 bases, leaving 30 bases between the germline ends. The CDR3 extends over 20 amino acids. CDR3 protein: CASSDMFDYDPFNTNYEQYF. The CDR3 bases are TGCGCCAGCAGTGACATGTTCGACTATGATCCATTCAATACAAACTACGAGCAGTACTTC.

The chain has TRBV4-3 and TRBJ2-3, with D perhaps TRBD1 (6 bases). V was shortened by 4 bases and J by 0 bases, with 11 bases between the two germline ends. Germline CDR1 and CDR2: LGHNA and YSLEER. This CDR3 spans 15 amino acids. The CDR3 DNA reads TGCGCCAGCAGCCCCCGACAGGTTAGCACAGATACGCAGTATTTT. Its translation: CASSPRQVSTDTQYF.

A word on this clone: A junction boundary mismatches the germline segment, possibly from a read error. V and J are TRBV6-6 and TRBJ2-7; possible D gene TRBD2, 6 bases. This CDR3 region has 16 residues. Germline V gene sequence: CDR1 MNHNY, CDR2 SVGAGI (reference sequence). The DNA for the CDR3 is TGTGCCAGCGGTTACTCGTTTAGCGGCTTTACCTACGAGCAGTACTTC. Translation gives CASGYSFSGFTYEQYF.

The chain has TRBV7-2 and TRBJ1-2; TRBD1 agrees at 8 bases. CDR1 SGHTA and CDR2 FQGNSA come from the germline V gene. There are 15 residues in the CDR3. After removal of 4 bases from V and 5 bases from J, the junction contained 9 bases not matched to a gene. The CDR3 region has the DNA TGTGCCAGCAGCTGGACCGGGACAGGAGAGTATGGCTACACCTTC. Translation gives CASSWTGTGEYGYTF.

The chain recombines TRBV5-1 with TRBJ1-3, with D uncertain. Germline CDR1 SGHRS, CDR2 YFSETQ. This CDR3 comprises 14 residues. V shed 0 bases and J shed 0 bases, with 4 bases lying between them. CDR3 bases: TGCGCCAGCAGCTTGGATCTCTCTGGAAACACCATATATTTT. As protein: CASSLDLSGNTIYF.

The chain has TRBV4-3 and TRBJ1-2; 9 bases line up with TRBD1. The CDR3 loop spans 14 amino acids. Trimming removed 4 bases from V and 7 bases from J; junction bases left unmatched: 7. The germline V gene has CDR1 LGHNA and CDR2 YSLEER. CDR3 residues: CASSPGDRDGGYTF. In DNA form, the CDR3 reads TGCGCCAGCAGCCCAGGGGACAGGGATGGTGGCTACACCTTC.

CDR3 loop: CASSIQGIGQPQHF. CDR3 bases: TGCGCCAGCAGCATACAGGGAATTGGGCAGCCCCAGCATTTT. This chain joins TRBV10-1 and TRBJ1-5; TRBD1 is a possible D gene (6 bases). Germline lookup yields CDR1 WNHNN and CDR2 SYGVQD (reference sequence). V lost 6 bases and J lost 7, with 16 bases in between. The CDR3 contains 14 residues.

The CDR3 loop reads CASSFLRGRPGELFF. The CDR3, as DNA: TGTGCCAGCAGCTTTCTCAGGGGGCGCCCCGGGGAGCTGTTTTTT. The rearrangement uses TRBV11-2 and TRBJ2-2; the match to TRBD1 covers 8 bases. The CDR3 is 15 residues long. From germline, CDR1 is SGHAT and CDR2 FQNNGV. With V trimmed by 3 bases and J by 6 bases, 6 bases remained unmatched.

For the CDR3, the DNA is TGTGCCAGCTCTCAGAGTCAGGGGACTAATGAAAAACTGTTTTTT. Translating gives CASSQSQGTNEKLFF. V is TRBV18 and J is TRBJ1-4, with D maybe TRBD1 (6 bases). The CDR3 extends over 15 amino acids. The V gene's germline CDR1 is KGHSH and CDR2 LQKENI. The V end was cut by 6 bases, the J end by 2 bases, with 13 bases between.

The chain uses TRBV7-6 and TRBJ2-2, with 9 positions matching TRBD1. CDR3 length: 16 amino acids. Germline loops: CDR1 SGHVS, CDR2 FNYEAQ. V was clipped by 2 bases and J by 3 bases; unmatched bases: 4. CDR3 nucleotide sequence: TGTGCCAGCAGCTTATGGGGACAGGGAGACACCGGGGAGCTGTTTTTT. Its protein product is CASSLWGQGDTGELFF.

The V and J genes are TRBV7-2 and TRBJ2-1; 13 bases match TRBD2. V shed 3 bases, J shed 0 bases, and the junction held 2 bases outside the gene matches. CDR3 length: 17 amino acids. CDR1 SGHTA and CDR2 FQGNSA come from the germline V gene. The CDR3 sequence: CASSLTSGGSSYNEQFF. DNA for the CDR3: TGTGCCAGCAGCTTGACTAGCGGGGGGAGCTCCTACAATGAGCAGTTCTTC. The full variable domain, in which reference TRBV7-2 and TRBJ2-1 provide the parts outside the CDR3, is GAGVSQSPSNKVTEKGKDVELRCDPISGHTALYWYRQSLGQGLEFLIYFQGNSAPDKSGLPSDRFSAERTGGSVSTLTIQRTQQEDSAVYLCASSLTSGGSSYNEQFFGPGTRLTVL.

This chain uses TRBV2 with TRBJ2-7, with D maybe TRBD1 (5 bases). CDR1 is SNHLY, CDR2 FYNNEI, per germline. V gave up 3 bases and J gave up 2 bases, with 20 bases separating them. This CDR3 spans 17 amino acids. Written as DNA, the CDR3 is TGTGCCAGCAGTGAGGATGAACAGGTACCGCCAGCCTACGAGCAGTACTTC. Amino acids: CASSEDEQVPPAYEQYF.

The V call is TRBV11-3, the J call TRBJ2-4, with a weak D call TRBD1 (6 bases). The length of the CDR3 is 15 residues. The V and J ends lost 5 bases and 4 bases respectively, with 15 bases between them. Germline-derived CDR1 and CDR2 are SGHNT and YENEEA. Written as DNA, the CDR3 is TGTGCCAGCAGCGGGAAACAGGGAGAGAAAAACATTCAGTACTTC. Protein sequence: CASSGKQGEKNIQYF. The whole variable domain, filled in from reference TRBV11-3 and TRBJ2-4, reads EAGVVQSPRYKIIEKKQPVAFWCNPISGHNTLYWYLQNLGQGPELLIRYENEEAVDDSQLPKDRFSAERLKGVDSTLKIQPAELGDSAVYLCASSGKQGEKNIQYFGAGTRLSVL.

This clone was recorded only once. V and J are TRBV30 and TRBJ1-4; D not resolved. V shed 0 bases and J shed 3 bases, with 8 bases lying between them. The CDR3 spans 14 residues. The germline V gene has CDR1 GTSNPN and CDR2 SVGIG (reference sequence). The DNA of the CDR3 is TGTGCCTGGAGTGTCGACACACCTAATGAAAAACTGTTTTTT. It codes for CAWSVDTPNEKLFF.

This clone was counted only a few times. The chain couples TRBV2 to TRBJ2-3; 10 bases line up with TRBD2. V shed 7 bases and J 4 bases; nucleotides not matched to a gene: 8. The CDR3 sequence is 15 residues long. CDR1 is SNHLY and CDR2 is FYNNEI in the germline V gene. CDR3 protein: CASNRLAGAADTQYF. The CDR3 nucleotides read TGTGCCAGCAACCGTCTAGCGGGAGCGGCAGATACGCAGTATTTT.

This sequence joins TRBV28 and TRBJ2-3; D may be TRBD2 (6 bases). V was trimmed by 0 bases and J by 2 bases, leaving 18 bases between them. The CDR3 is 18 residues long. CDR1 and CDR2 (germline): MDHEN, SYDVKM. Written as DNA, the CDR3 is TGTGCCAGCAGTTTATGGACGGGACTTGGTTCGCTCACAGATACGCAGTATTTT. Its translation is CASSLWTGLGSLTDTQYF. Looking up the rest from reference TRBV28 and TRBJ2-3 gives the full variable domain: DVKVTQSSRYLVKRTGEKVFLECVQDMDHENMFWYRQDPGLGLRLIYFSYDVKMKEKGDIPEGYSVSREKKERFSLILESASTNQTSMYLCASSLWTGLGSLTDTQYFGPGTRLTVL.

The CDR3 DNA is TGTGCCAGCAGTCAACATAGCGGGAGGGGCTCCTACAATGAGCAGTTCTTC. Its protein is CASSQHSGRGSYNEQFF. This sequence joins TRBV14 and TRBJ2-1, with 11 bases lining up with TRBD2. With V trimmed by 6 bases and J by 0 bases, 7 bases remained unmatched. This CDR3 is 17 amino acids long. Germline CDR1 reads SGHDN; CDR2 reads FVKESK. Combining the CDR3 with reference TRBV14 and TRBJ2-1 gives the whole variable domain EAGVTQFPSHSVIEKGQTVTLRCDPISGHDNLYWYRRVMGKEIKFLLHFVKESKQDESGMPNNRFLAERTGGTYSTLKVQPAELEDSGVYFCASSQHSGRGSYNEQFFGPGTRLTVL.